This T cell receptor (beta chain) was found in a study of shared clonotypes between healthy human individuals. As for this clone: Other DNA sequences in this specimen translate into the identical CDR3.

Between the trimmed V and J ends, which lost 0 bases and 5 bases, there was a span of 13 bases. The length of the CDR3 is 14 residues. Germline V CDR1 and CDR2: GTSNPN, SVGIG (reference sequence). The repertoire was sequenced with immunoSEQ multiplex PCR; TCRdb's copy has only in-frame clones and lacks some. The sample consists of more than 2,000,000 clones, about 92% of them appearing once. This TCR was sampled from a man in his late teens or twenties in good health. The material sequenced was naive CD4+ T cells sorted from blood. Indicated subset: CD45RA+ positively selected. The V gene is TRBV30, the J gene TRBJ2-5; D might be TRBD2 (6 bases). In DNA form, the CDR3 reads TGTGCCTGGAGTGTGGGGGGTTCGGAGGAGACCCAGTACTTC. Translated, it gives CAWSVGGSEETQYF. Based on the CDR3 plus reference TRBV30 and TRBJ2-5, the full variable domain is SQTIHQWPATLVQPVGSPLSLECTVEGTSNPNLYWYRQAAGRGLQLLFYSVGIGQISSEVPQNLSASRPQDRQFILSSKKLLLSDSGFYLCAWSVGGSEETQYFGPGTRLLVL.